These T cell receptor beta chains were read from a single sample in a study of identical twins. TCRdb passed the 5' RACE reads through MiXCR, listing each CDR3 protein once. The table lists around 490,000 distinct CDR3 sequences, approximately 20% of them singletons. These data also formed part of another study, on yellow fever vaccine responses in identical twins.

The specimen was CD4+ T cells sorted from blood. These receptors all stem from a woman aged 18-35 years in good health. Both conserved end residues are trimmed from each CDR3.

SAPTGGRTDTQY,TRBJ2-3,TRBV20-1,12
AISEASNIYEQY,TRBJ2-7,TRBV10-3,12
ATSLLGQANTGELF,TRBJ2-2,TRBV24-1,14
SAQLLGGYT,TRBJ1-2,TRBV20-1,9
ASRPWDKNTEAF,TRBJ1-1,TRBV3-1,12
ASSRSARSYNEQF,TRBJ2-1,TRBV6-1,13
ASSLEGTGSGYT,TRBJ1-2,TRBV5-1,12
ASSELGQLTEAF,TRBJ1-1,TRBV2,12
ASRPSLLEAF,TRBJ1-1,TRBV2,10
ASSFRDRVTTDTQY,TRBJ2-3,TRBV5-1,14
ASSHFGTWEAQY,TRBJ2-5,TRBV14,12
ASSHQVIGRSDTQY,TRBJ2-3,TRBV14,14
SAGGLAGGEQY,TRBJ2-7,TRBV20-1,11
ASSRSGARGDTDTQY,TRBJ2-3,TRBV4-1,15
SANPRGHEKLF,TRBJ1-4,TRBV20-1,11
ASSEVAHNEQF,TRBJ2-1,TRBV6-1,11
ATSRMGQSYEQY,TRBJ2-7,TRBV15,12